Presented here are 17 T cell receptor beta chains from one specimen sequenced in a study of T cell repertoires in ileal Crohn's disease. Sequenced by immunoSEQ multiplex PCR; TCRdb stores in-frame clones only, minus some. The table has over 5,500 clones, 80% to 85% seen once. Sequenced material: ileal tissue. The receptor set was obtained from an adult with Crohn's disease.

This clone showed up just once. The chain recombines TRBV29-1 with TRBJ2-1; D is possibly TRBD1 (6 bases). This CDR3 spans 12 amino acids. Deletions cut 7 bases from V and 9 bases from J, with 16 bases between. CDR1 and CDR2 from the germline V gene are SQVTM and ANQGSEA. The CDR3 here is CSANRQGLEQFF. The CDR3 DNA reads as TGCAGCGCGAATCGCCAGGGGCTTGAGCAGTTCTTC.

The chain is built from TRBV13 and TRBJ1-3; the D is unclear. Per the germline V gene, CDR1 is PRHDT and CDR2 is FYEKMQ (reference sequence). The CDR3 is 15 amino acids. Trimming cost V 8 bases and J 0 bases, with 14 bases left between them. The CDR3 is CASRLGRSSGNTIYF. DNA for the CDR3: TGTGCCAGCCGTTTGGGCAGGTCCTCTGGAAACACCATATATTTT.

This chain uses TRBV5-1 with TRBJ2-4; 7 bases match TRBD1. This CDR3 is 17 amino acids long. Germline V gene lookup returns CDR1 SGHRS and CDR2 YFSETQ. J gave up 0 bases and V 4 bases, and 10 bases lay outside the gene matches. The DNA of the CDR3 is TGCGCCAGCAGCCCGGCCGACAGGGAAATAGCCAAAAACATTCAGTACTTC. Amino acids: CASSPADREIAKNIQYF.

The rearrangement links TRBV19 to TRBJ1-3; D remains ambiguous. The CDR3 has 16 amino acids. Trimming took off 3 bases at V and 0 bases at J, with 12 bases between the two ends. CDR1 is LNHDA, CDR2 SQIVND, per germline (reference sequence). The DNA of the CDR3 is TGTGCCAGTAGTATTGGCAGCGTACGCTCTGGAAACACCATATATTTT. Its translation: CASSIGSVRSGNTIYF.

This rearrangement joins TRBV20-1 to TRBJ1-2; no clear D. V dropped 3 bases and J dropped 8 bases, with 10 bases sitting between them. CDR1 and CDR2 from the germline V gene are DFQATT and SNEGSKA (reference sequence). The CDR3 runs 11 residues. This CDR3 reads CSASGSRGYTF. The DNA for the CDR3 is TGCAGTGCTAGTGGCAGTCGGGGCTACACCTTC.

This chain uses TRBV28 with TRBJ1-3; perhaps TRBD1 as D (6 bases). Germline values: CDR1 MDHEN, CDR2 SYDVKM. Deletions cut 1 base from V and 0 bases from J, with 10 bases between. The CDR3 is made up of 16 amino acids. As DNA, the CDR3 is TGTGCCAGCAGTTTATCAGGGGCCTACTCTGGAAACACCATATATTTT. Encoded protein: CASSLSGAYSGNTIYF.

The V and J genes are TRBV6-4 and TRBJ2-2; 12 bases are a match to TRBD1. Trimming took 0 bases from V and 1 from J; bases not matched to a gene: 3. The CDR3 sequence is 18 residues long. Germline V gene lookup returns CDR1 MRHNA and CDR2 SNTAGT. CDR3 bases: TGTGCCAGCAGTGACTCGGGACAGGGGGCGTGGAACACCGGGGAGCTGTTTTTT. It yields the protein CASSDSGQGAWNTGELFF.

This chain joins TRBV29-1 and TRBJ1-1; D is unclear. V shed 2 bases and J shed 4 bases, with 11 bases lying between them. This CDR3 spans 13 amino acids. Germline CDR1 reads SQVTM; CDR2 reads ANQGSEA. The CDR3 spells CSVEIRQRTEAFF. The CDR3 DNA follows: TGCAGCGTTGAAATCCGGCAGCGCACTGAAGCTTTCTTT.

V is TRBV28 and J is TRBJ1-2; D is possibly TRBD1 (6 bases). This CDR3 is 14 amino acids long. Per germline, CDR1 MDHEN and CDR2 SYDVKM. V lost 2 bases, J lost 4 bases, and 11 bases lay in between. CDR3: CASSLLQGRYGYTF. CDR3 bases: TGTGCCAGCAGTTTACTTCAGGGGCGCTATGGCTACACCTTC.

V is TRBV5-4 and J is TRBJ2-3; TRBD2 agrees at 9 bases. This CDR3 is 15 amino acids long. Germline V gives CDR1 SGHNT, CDR2 YYREEE (reference sequence). V lost 7 bases and J lost 1; bases outside the gene matches: 7. The CDR3 protein is CASGGVAGGTDTQYF. The CDR3 DNA is TGTGCCAGCGGCGGGGTAGCGGGGGGCACAGATACGCAGTATTTT.

This clone is labeled as large. The chain is built from TRBV19 and TRBJ1-2; no firm D call. In germline, CDR1 is LNHDA, CDR2 SQIVND (reference sequence). The germline V and J ends were trimmed by 5 bases and 8 bases, with 9 bases remaining between them. The CDR3 is 11 amino acids. CDR3: CASSQSAGYTF. The CDR3 DNA reads as TGTGCCAGTAGTCAATCGGCGGGCTACACCTTC. Full variable domain (rest looked up from reference TRBV19 and TRBJ1-2): DGGITQSPKYLFRKEGQNVTLSCEQNLNHDAMYWYRQDPGQGLRLIYYSQIVNDFQKGDIAEGYSVSREKKESFPLTVTSAQKNPTAFYLCASSQSAGYTFGSGTRLTVV.

The chain employs TRBV4-1 and TRBJ2-2, with a possible D match to TRBD1 (6 bases). Germline V lookup: CDR1 MGHRA, CDR2 YSYEKL. With 7 bases removed from V and 1 base from J, the gap between germline ends came to 10 bases. CDR3 length equals 14 residues. Written as DNA, the CDR3 is TGCGCCAGCAAAGGACAGATGAACACCGGGGAGCTGTTTTTT. Amino acids: CASKGQMNTGELFF.

Here the CDR3 DNA reads TGTGCCAGCTCACCACTAGCGGCTAGCACAGATACGCAGTATTTT. As protein: CASSPLAASTDTQYF. V gene TRBV18 combines with J gene TRBJ2-3; D may be TRBD2 (6 bases). The CDR3 runs to 15 residues. Trimming took 1 base from V and 0 from J, leaving 8 bases between them. Per the germline V gene, CDR1 is KGHSH and CDR2 is LQKENI.

The chain is built from TRBV5-1 and TRBJ1-1; D gene ambiguous. The V gene lost 5 bases and the J gene lost 3 bases, with 14 bases spanning the gap. Germline CDR1 and CDR2: SGHRS and YFSETQ. This CDR3 is built from 14 residues. The CDR3 loop reads CASRTRIDHTEAFF. As DNA, the CDR3 is TGCGCCAGCAGGACGAGGATAGACCACACTGAAGCTTTCTTT.

This rearrangement joins TRBV13 to TRBJ2-3; D remains ambiguous. CDR3 size: 16 residues. V lost 1 base and J lost 2, with 13 bases in between. Germline CDR1 is PRHDT and CDR2 is FYEKMQ (reference sequence). CDR3 sequence (DNA): TGTGCCAGCAGCTTAGCACAGACCTATTACACAGATACGCAGTATTTT. Encoded protein: CASSLAQTYYTDTQYF.

The V gene is TRBV5-6, the J gene TRBJ2-1, with D maybe TRBD1 (5 bases). The V and J ends lost 6 bases and 9 bases respectively, with 10 bases between them. This CDR3 region has 11 residues. From germline, CDR1 is SGHDT and CDR2 YYEEEE. CDR3 DNA: TGTGCCAGCACAGGGCTAGGTGAGCAGTTCTTC. This translates into CASTGLGEQFF.

The chain employs TRBV2 and TRBJ2-2; no firm D call. The V and J ends lost 5 bases and 1 base respectively, with 8 bases between them. The CDR3 sequence is 14 residues long. Germline CDR1 is SNHLY and CDR2 is FYNNEI. The CDR3 region is CASSYLKNTGELFF. CDR3 in DNA: TGTGCCAGCAGTTATCTTAAGAACACCGGGGAGCTGTTTTTT.